Below, 13 T cell receptor beta chains from the same sample are listed, as sequenced in a study of blood T cell repertoires in COVID-19. The protocol was immunoSEQ multiplex PCR, while the TCRdb copy is restricted to in-frame clones and leaves out a portion. The sample shows roughly 55,000 clones, more than 75% of them seen only once. What was sequenced was peripheral blood. These receptors were taken from a man aged 50-59 years with active COVID-19.

J is TRBJ2-5 and V is TRBV2, with D possibly matching TRBD1 (6 bases). The germline V gene encodes CDR1 SNHLY and CDR2 FYNNEI. The CDR3 covers 14 residues. V gave up 3 bases and J gave up 9 bases, with 17 bases separating them. In DNA, the CDR3 is TGTGCCAGCAGTGAGCGCCAGGGGAGCATGGCCCAGTACTTC. Protein: CASSERQGSMAQYF.

The chain joins TRBV11-3 to TRBJ2-7; TRBD1 agrees at 7 bases. Germline lookup yields CDR1 SGHNT and CDR2 YENEEA. This CDR3 has 14 amino acids. After removal of 5 bases from V and 1 base from J, the junction contained 5 bases not matched to a gene. The CDR3 sequence is CASSRGQSSYEQYF. CDR3 DNA: TGTGCCAGCAGCCGGGGACAGAGTTCCTACGAGCAGTACTTC. Variable domain in full (rest from reference TRBV11-3 and TRBJ2-7): EAGVVQSPRYKIIEKKQPVAFWCNPISGHNTLYWYLQNLGQGPELLIRYENEEAVDDSQLPKDRFSAERLKGVDSTLKIQPAELGDSAVYLCASSRGQSSYEQYFGPGTRLTVT.

CDR3 coding DNA: TGTGCCAGCAGCAGACAGGCCTCCGGGGGGGCCAACGTCCTGACTTTC. This encodes CASSRQASGGANVLTF. The J gene is TRBJ2-6, the V gene TRBV6-2 or TRBV6-3, with TRBD1 as a possible D gene (6 bases). Germline V lookup: CDR1 MNHEY, CDR2 SVGEGT. The CDR3 contains 16 residues. V dropped 6 bases and J dropped 4 bases, with 16 bases sitting between them.

V is TRBV7-9 and J is TRBJ1-3; possibly TRBD1 for D (5 bases). The CDR3 covers 17 residues. The germline gives CDR1 SEHNR, CDR2 FQNEAQ (reference sequence). V was trimmed by 2 bases and J by 2 bases, leaving 16 bases between them. The CDR3 loop reads CASSLIRPRGTGNTIYF. The CDR3 coding sequence is TGTGCCAGCAGCTTAATTCGTCCTAGGGGAACTGGAAACACCATATATTTT.

V gene TRBV30 combines with J gene TRBJ2-4; D is possibly TRBD1 (5 bases). Looked up from germline, CDR1 is GTSNPN and CDR2 is SVGIG (reference sequence). The germline V and J ends were trimmed by 1 base and 6 bases, with 13 bases remaining between them. The CDR3 extends over 14 amino acids. CDR3 bases: TGTGCCTGGAGTGGCCGACCTAGGGGAAACATTCAGTACTTC. This translates into CAWSGRPRGNIQYF.

The genes are TRBV2 and TRBJ1-2; D is possibly TRBD1 (6 bases). This CDR3 comprises 11 residues. V shed 4 bases and J shed 7 bases, with 7 bases lying between them. Germline loops: CDR1 SNHLY, CDR2 FYNNEI. This CDR3 is CASSVDSGYTF. The CDR3 DNA reads as TGTGCCAGCAGTGTGGACAGTGGCTACACCTTC.

CDR3 amino acids: CASTAGQGRGTQYF. The DNA of the CDR3 is TGTGCCAGCACCGCGGGACAGGGTAGGGGGACCCAGTACTTC. V is TRBV6-6 and J is TRBJ2-5; 9 bases align to TRBD1. Germline values: CDR1 MNHNY, CDR2 SVGAGI (reference sequence). Trimming cost V 7 bases and J 7 bases; bases outside gene matches: 10. The CDR3 length is 14 residues.

The chain employs TRBV19 and TRBJ1-1, with D possibly being TRBD1 (6 bases). Between the trimmed V and J ends, which lost 1 base and 1 base, there was a span of 7 bases. This CDR3 is built from 14 residues. In germline, CDR1 is LNHDA, CDR2 SQIVND (reference sequence). In DNA, the CDR3 is TGTGCCAGTAGTATAGGCAGGGGGAACACTGAAGCTTTCTTT. Protein product: CASSIGRGNTEAFF. The full variable domain, its missing parts supplied by reference TRBV19 and TRBJ1-1, is DGGITQSPKYLFRKEGQNVTLSCEQNLNHDAMYWYRQDPGQGLRLIYYSQIVNDFQKGDIAEGYSVSREKKESFPLTVTSAQKNPTAFYLCASSIGRGNTEAFFGQGTRLTVV.

This clone was counted between two and nine times. This sequence joins TRBV11-2 and TRBJ2-2, with D tentatively TRBD2 (6 bases). CDR1 SGHAT and CDR2 FQNNGV come from the germline V gene. V was clipped by 1 base and J by 6 bases, with 15 bases between them. This CDR3 is built from 16 residues. This chain's CDR3 is CASSLGSLARSGELFF. CDR3 nucleotide sequence: TGTGCCAGCAGCTTAGGTTCGCTAGCGCGATCCGGGGAGCTGTTTTTT.

The V call is TRBV3-1 (or the pseudogene TRBV3-2), the J call TRBJ2-1; 8 bases fit TRBD2. The CDR3 is made up of 16 amino acids. The trim removed 1 base at V and 2 bases at J, leaving 4 bases unmatched. Per the germline V gene, CDR1 is LGHDT and CDR2 is YNNKEL (reference sequence). The CDR3 loop reads CASSQGGLAAYNEQFF. As DNA, the CDR3 is TGTGCCAGCAGCCAAGGAGGACTAGCTGCCTACAATGAGCAGTTCTTC.

This sequence joins TRBV5-1 and TRBJ2-5; D unresolved. The ends were cut back, 2 bases at V and 3 bases at J, with 5 bases in the middle. The CDR3 is 12 residues long. Germline V gene sequence: CDR1 SGHRS, CDR2 YFSETQ. DNA of the CDR3: TGCGCCAGCAGCTTTCTAGAAGAGACCCAGTACTTC. Translating gives CASSFLEETQYF. Complete variable domain (other parts from reference TRBV5-1 and TRBJ2-5): KAGVTQTPRYLIKTRGQQVTLSCSPISGHRSVSWYQQTPGQGLQFLFEYFSETQRNKGNFPGRFSGRQFSNSRSEMNVSTLELGDSALYLCASSFLEETQYFGPGTRLLVL.

The chain recombines TRBV6-5 with TRBJ2-5; perhaps TRBD2 as D (6 bases). CDR1 and CDR2 from the germline V gene are MNHEY and SVGAGI. V lost 0 bases, J lost 4 bases, and 12 bases lay in between. This CDR3 region has 15 residues. The CDR3 loop is CASSYSSGGRETQYF. The CDR3 region has the DNA TGTGCCAGCAGTTACTCGTCCGGGGGTCGAGAGACCCAGTACTTC.

The chain combines TRBV6-5 with TRBJ2-3; the D is unclear. CDR3 length: 14 amino acids. V gave up 5 bases and J gave up 5 bases, with 14 bases separating them. Per germline, CDR1 MNHEY and CDR2 SVGAGI. CDR3 in DNA: TGTGCCAGCAGTCCCCGGTCGCGCGAAGATACGCAGTATTTT. Its protein product is CASSPRSREDTQYF.